This passage covers 19 T cell receptor beta chains from one sample sequenced in a study of blood T cell repertoires in COVID-19. Here immunoSEQ multiplex PCR was the method, and the copy in TCRdb shows in-frame clones only, minus some. The sample shows approximately 52,000 clones, 90% of them seen only once. The sequencing sample was made of peripheral blood. The source of these receptors is a human donor in a cohort sampled during active COVID-19.

The rearrangement links TRBV10-3 to TRBJ1-1, with D perhaps TRBD1 (6 bases). The CDR3 length is 15 residues. Per the germline V gene, CDR1 is ENHRY and CDR2 is SYGVKD. Trimming left V 2 bases short and J 4 bases short, with 14 bases between. In DNA form, the CDR3 reads TGTGCCATCAGTGAGAGTGCAGGGACAATCACTGAAGCTTTCTTT. Amino acids: CAISESAGTITEAFF.

The chain uses TRBV18 and TRBJ2-5; 7 nucleotides agree with TRBD1. V was clipped by 3 bases and J by 3 bases; unmatched bases: 4. This CDR3 comprises 14 residues. CDR1 and CDR2 (germline): KGHSH, LQKENI. CDR3 nucleotides: TGTGCCAGCTCACCGTTGGACAGGAAAGAGACCCAGTACTTC. Translating gives CASSPLDRKETQYF.

The CDR3 DNA reads TGCGCCAGCAGTTCCGGCCGGGAAGCCGGGGAGCTGTTTTTT. Residues: CASSSGREAGELFF. V usage is TRBV10-1 and J usage is TRBJ2-2; D perhaps matches TRBD2 (5 bases). Germline V CDR1 and CDR2: WNHNN, SYGVQD (reference sequence). The CDR3 contains 14 residues. The V and J ends lost 5 bases and 6 bases respectively, with 13 bases between them.

This chain connects TRBV3-1 (or the pseudogene TRBV3-2) to TRBJ2-7, with D perhaps TRBD1 (6 bases). The CDR3 has 15 residues. Germline V gene lookup returns CDR1 LGHDT and CDR2 YNNKEL (reference sequence). V dropped 1 base and J dropped 2 bases, with 12 bases sitting between them. CDR3 nucleotides: TGTGCCAGCAGCCAAGCCCCGGACAGCACCTACGAGCAGTACTTC. It yields the protein CASSQAPDSTYEQYF.

The chain couples TRBV2 to TRBJ1-2; 9 nucleotides agree with TRBD1. This CDR3 region has 13 residues. The germline CDR1 and CDR2 sequences are SNHLY and FYNNEI. J lost 6 bases, V lost 7 bases, and 6 bases had no gene match. CDR3 DNA: TGTGCCAGCAACAATGGGACAGGGCATGGCTACACCTTC. Translation: CASNNGTGHGYTF. The full variable domain, completed using reference TRBV2 and TRBJ1-2, is EPEVTQTPSHQVTQMGQEVILRCVPISNHLYFYWYRQILGQKVEFLVSFYNNEISEKSEIFDDQFSVERPDGSNFTLKIRSTKLEDSAMYFCASNNGTGHGYTFGSGTRLTVV.

This chain joins TRBV5-1 and TRBJ2-1; a possible D gene is TRBD1 (6 bases). CDR1 is SGHRS and CDR2 is YFSETQ in the germline V gene. The CDR3 contains 14 residues. The germline V and J ends were trimmed by 3 bases and 4 bases, with 11 bases remaining between them. The CDR3 loop is CASSSGQFYNEQFF. For the CDR3, the DNA is TGCGCCAGCAGCTCCGGACAGTTTTACAATGAGCAGTTCTTC.

The chain joins TRBV13 to TRBJ1-1; 10 bases align to TRBD1. The CDR3 contains 13 residues. Germline V gene lookup returns CDR1 PRHDT and CDR2 FYEKMQ (reference sequence). J was trimmed by 8 bases and V by 5 bases; bases with no gene match: 5. In nucleotides, the CDR3 is TGTGCCAGCAGCGGGGGACAGGGGATGGAAGCTTTCTTT. Translation: CASSGGQGMEAFF.

V is TRBV15 and J is TRBJ1-5; possible D gene TRBD1, 5 bases. The CDR3 runs 15 residues. Trimming removed 0 bases at V and 1 base at J, with 7 bases between. Germline CDR1 and CDR2: LNHNV and YYDKDF (reference sequence). CDR3 residues: CATSRDHRSNQPQHF. The DNA for the CDR3 is TGTGCCACCAGCAGAGATCACAGGAGCAATCAGCCCCAGCATTTT.

This clone was picked up one time. The chain carries TRBV11-2 and TRBJ2-7, with TRBD1 identical over 7 bases. Trimming at V came to 3 bases and at J to 5 bases, leaving 7 bases not matched to a gene. Looked up from germline, CDR1 is SGHAT and CDR2 is FQNNGV. The CDR3 contains 14 residues. DNA for the CDR3: TGTGCCAGCAGCTTGAGACAGGGTGTCGACGAGCAGTACTTC. Its translation is CASSLRQGVDEQYF.

The J gene is TRBJ2-1, the V gene TRBV24-1; 11 bases line up with TRBD1. V was pared by 5 bases and J by 3 bases, with 5 bases of the junction left unmatched. CDR1 is KGHDR, CDR2 SFDVKD, per germline. The CDR3 contains 16 residues. In nucleotides, the CDR3 is TGTGCCACCAGTGTAGGGGGACAGGGGGACTACAATGAGCAGTTCTTC. Its translation: CATSVGGQGDYNEQFF.

The chain combines TRBV7-9 with TRBJ2-7; tentatively, D is TRBD2 (6 bases). Per the germline V gene, CDR1 is SEHNR and CDR2 is FQNEAQ (reference sequence). The CDR3 contains 15 residues. Trimming took off 5 bases at V and 2 bases at J, with 16 bases between the two ends. DNA for the CDR3: TGTGCCAGCAGCACCTTAGCGGTTCCTGCCTACGAGCAGTACTTC. Amino acid sequence: CASSTLAVPAYEQYF.

This clone was seen a few times. The gene calls are TRBV11-2 and TRBJ1-1, with a tentative D call TRBD1 (5 bases). Germline V gene lookup returns CDR1 SGHAT and CDR2 FQNNGV. Trimming cost V 6 bases and J 4 bases, with 18 bases left between them. The CDR3 loop spans 15 amino acids. The CDR3 DNA is TGTGCCAGCAGTAAGGCATTGCGGGGGGGCACTGAAGCTTTCTTT. Translating gives CASSKALRGGTEAFF.

V is TRBV5-1 and J is TRBJ2-1, with 9 bases identical to TRBD2. The CDR3 sequence is 15 residues long. The V segment lost 4 bases and the J segment 3 bases; nucleotides outside the gene matches: 5. CDR1 SGHRS and CDR2 YFSETQ come from the germline V gene. CDR3 DNA sequence: TGCGCCAGCAGCCCCCAGACTAGCGGCTACAATGAGCAGTTCTTC. Protein product: CASSPQTSGYNEQFF.

The V gene is TRBV28, the J gene TRBJ2-7; maybe TRBD1 (6 bases). CDR3 size: 13 residues. The ends were cut back, 5 bases at V and 3 bases at J, with 11 bases in the middle. Per the germline V gene, CDR1 is MDHEN and CDR2 is SYDVKM. CDR3 in amino acids: CASSVGQNYEQYF. Here the CDR3 DNA reads TGTGCCAGCAGTGTAGGACAGAACTACGAGCAGTACTTC.

The rearrangement joins TRBV5-1 to TRBJ2-7; D might be TRBD2 (5 bases). The V gene's germline CDR1 is SGHRS and CDR2 YFSETQ. V lost 5 bases and J 3 bases, leaving 21 bases between the germline ends. The CDR3 runs to 16 residues. The CDR3 is CASRPSLVDVHYEQYF. The CDR3 nucleotides read TGCGCCAGCAGACCTTCACTAGTGGATGTACACTACGAGCAGTACTTC.

This chain joins TRBV2 and TRBJ1-3; 7 nucleotides line up with TRBD1. Germline trimming cut 8 bases from V and 6 bases from J; bases unmatched to any gene: 7. This CDR3 has 13 residues. CDR1 and CDR2 from the germline V gene are SNHLY and FYNNEI. In DNA form, the CDR3 reads TGTGCCAGCCGGCCCCAGGGGGAAAACACCATATATTTT. This codes for CASRPQGENTIYF. Drawing the rest from reference TRBV2 and TRBJ1-3, the complete variable domain is EPEVTQTPSHQVTQMGQEVILRCVPISNHLYFYWYRQILGQKVEFLVSFYNNEISEKSEIFDDQFSVERPDGSNFTLKIRSTKLEDSAMYFCASRPQGENTIYFGEGSWLTVV.

The chain carries TRBV7-6 and TRBJ2-5; 14 bases fit TRBD2. Trimming took 4 bases from V and 4 from J; bases not matched to a gene: 5. Germline V gene lookup returns CDR1 SGHVS and CDR2 FNYEAQ. The CDR3 totals 16 residues. The CDR3 region is CASSSRLAGGIETQYF. DNA of the CDR3: TGTGCCAGCAGCTCTCGACTAGCGGGAGGGATAGAGACCCAGTACTTC.

This sequence joins TRBV5-6 and TRBJ2-3; 10 nucleotides match TRBD2. Germline CDR1 SGHDT, CDR2 YYEEEE. V lost 0 bases to trimming and J lost 3 bases; unmatched junction nucleotides: 4. This CDR3 is built from 16 residues. For the CDR3, the DNA is TGTGCCAGCAGCTTGGGGACTAGCGGTCGGACAGATACGCAGTATTTT. As protein: CASSLGTSGRTDTQYF.

This chain joins TRBV28 and TRBJ2-7, with 7 bases fitting TRBD1. The CDR3 covers 12 residues. V was pared by 5 bases and J by 6 bases, with 4 bases of the junction left unmatched. Germline V lookup: CDR1 MDHEN, CDR2 SYDVKM. CDR3 nucleotide sequence: TGTGCCAGCAGTCGGGACAGTTTCGAGCAGTACTTC. It specifies CASSRDSFEQYF.